This is a list of T cell receptor beta chains from one sample in a study of T cell changes during pregnancy in multiple sclerosis. Profiling relied on immunoSEQ multiplex PCR, and the TCRdb table lists in-frame clones only, not all of them. The sample lists almost 40,000 clones, around nine tenths occurring once. This material consisted of CD4+ T cells from peripheral blood mononuclear cells, taken in the second trimester of pregnancy. Receptors were obtained from a female donor in good health, enrolled as a control in a pregnancy study. Each CDR3 is given with its conserved first and last residue. A D gene is named only where the DNA matches it firmly. A clone size is listed for some rows: how often the clone was seen (once, few, many), or a class if it is expanded.

J gene | V gene | D gene | clone size | CDR3 protein | CDR3 DNA
TRBJ1-2 | TRBV28 | TRBD1 | - | CASRSPGTGAGYTF | TGTGCCAGCAGGAGCCCCGGGACAGGAGCCGGCTACACCTTC
TRBJ2-3 | TRBV5-6 | TRBD2 | - | CASSLSGTSGRDTQYF | TGTGCCAGCAGCTTGTCGGGGACTAGCGGGAGAGATACGCAGTATTTT
TRBJ2-7 | TRBV6-1 | TRBD1 | - | CASQRGTGSYEQYF | TGTGCCAGCCAGCGCGGGACAGGCTCCTACGAGCAGTACTTC
TRBJ1-3 | TRBV30 | - | - | CAWAPYSAGNTIYF | TGTGCCTGGGCCCCCTACAGTGCTGGAAACACCATATATTTT
TRBJ1-6 | TRBV7-8 | - | few | CASSLVAGNSPLHF | TGTGCCAGCAGCTTGGTGGCGGGGAATTCACCCCTCCACTTT
TRBJ2-7 | TRBV7-6 | - | - | CASSLLARASEQYF | TGTGCCAGCAGCTTATTAGCCCGAGCGAGTGAGCAGTACTTC
TRBJ1-1 | TRBV9 | - | - | CASSVTGLPNTEAFF | TGTGCCAGCAGCGTAACAGGGTTGCCTAACACTGAAGCTTTCTTT
TRBJ2-3 | TRBV7-2 | TRBD2 | - | CASSLNPAASGADTQYF | TGTGCCAGCAGCTTAAATCCCGCGGCTAGCGGGGCAGATACGCAGTATTTT
TRBJ1-4 | TRBV5-4 | TRBD1 | - | CASSRQGLGEKLFF | TGTGCCAGCAGCCGACAGGGGCTGGGTGAAAAACTGTTTTTT
TRBJ2-7 | TRBV10-3 | TRBD2 | - | CAISEFSGGEQYF | TGTGCCATCAGTGAGTTTTCGGGAGGCGAGCAGTACTTC
TRBJ2-5 | TRBV7-9 | TRBD2 | - | CASSRFTLSAAGGEETQYF | TGTGCCAGCAGCCGATTTACCCTCTCTGCGGCGGGGGGTGAAGAGACCCAGTACTTC
TRBJ2-1 | TRBV4-3 | - | once | CASSQVLGNEQFF | TGCGCCAGCAGCCAAGTTCTAGGCAATGAGCAGTTCTTC
TRBJ2-3 | TRBV4-3 | - | - | CASSQTGISTDTQYF | TGCGCCAGCAGTCAAACGGGGATTAGCACAGATACGCAGTATTTT
TRBJ1-4 | TRBV7-2 | - | - | CASSRSGERREKLFF | TGTGCCAGCAGCAGATCAGGGGAACGGAGGGAAAAACTGTTTTTT
TRBJ1-2 | TRBV9 | - | - | CASSVASTGNYGYTF | TGTGCCAGCAGCGTAGCTTCGACAGGAAACTATGGCTACACCTTC
TRBJ2-1 | TRBV7-3 | - | - | CASSLDGLSNNEQFF | TGTGCCAGCAGCTTAGACGGACTCTCCAACAATGAGCAGTTCTTC
TRBJ1-4 | TRBV9 | TRBD1 | - | CASSTSGTGVGELFF | TGTGCCAGCAGCACCTCCGGGACAGGGGTTGGGGAACTGTTTTTT
TRBJ2-2 | TRBV5-1 | - | - | CASSLVARGSSGGELFF | TGCGCCAGCAGCTTGGTGGCCAGGGGTTCGTCGGGCGGGGAGCTGTTTTTT
TRBJ1-1 | TRBV19 | TRBD1 | once | CASSPGDRNTEAFF | TGTGCCAGTAGTCCAGGGGACAGAAACACTGAAGCTTTCTTT